The 23 T cell receptor beta chains in this list originate from one sample, sequenced in a study of shared clonotypes between healthy human individuals. Only in-frame clones appear in the TCRdb table, and some are missing; sequencing was by immunoSEQ multiplex PCR. The sample lists 2.5 million or so clones; roughly 92% were seen once. Sequences were obtained from naive CD4+ T cells sorted from blood. Subset specified: CD45RA+ positively selected. The receptors derive from a young man in good health.

This rearrangement joins TRBV7-2 to TRBJ2-1; D not certain. V was clipped by 5 bases and J by 9 bases, with 17 bases between them. The V gene's germline CDR1 is SGHTA and CDR2 FQGNSA. The CDR3 contains 14 residues. CDR3 in amino acids: CASSLPPNLSEQFF. The CDR3 region has the DNA TGTGCCAGCAGCCTACCCCCCAATCTCTCTGAGCAGTTCTTC.

The count of this clone is one. V gene TRBV7-8 combines with J gene TRBJ2-4; either TRBD1 or TRBD2 may fit D (6 bases each). Germline V gene lookup returns CDR1 SGHVS and CDR2 FQNEAQ. The V end lost 0 bases, the J end lost 0 bases, and 12 bases lay between the germline ends. This CDR3 is 17 amino acids long. DNA of the CDR3: TGTGCCAGCAGCTTAGCGTTACCGGGGGCAGCCAAAAACATTCAGTACTTC. Protein sequence: CASSLALPGAAKNIQYF.

The V and J genes are TRBV4-3 and TRBJ1-4, with D possibly being TRBD1 (5 bases). The CDR3 covers 16 residues. V was shortened by 0 bases and J by 3 bases, with 11 bases between the two germline ends. Germline CDR1 LGHNA, CDR2 YSLEER. CDR3 amino acids: CASSQELGVANEKLFF. CDR3 DNA sequence: TGCGCCAGCAGCCAAGAATTAGGGGTGGCTAATGAAAAACTGTTTTTT.

This clone was seen just once. The genes are TRBV21-1 and TRBJ2-7. TRBV21-1 is reported as a pseudogene. The CDR3 is made up of 13 amino acids. CDR3 protein: CASSKEVGYEQYF. As DNA, the CDR3 is TGTGCCAGCAGCAAAGAGGTTGGCTACGAGCAGTACTTC.

This chain connects TRBV5-1 to TRBJ2-6; D uncertain. Germline CDR1 reads SGHRS; CDR2 reads YFSETQ. The CDR3 has 19 residues. V dropped 1 base and J dropped 0 bases, with 17 bases sitting between them. CDR3 coding DNA: TGCGCCAGCAGCTTGTTAAGACCCTTAACCTTCTCTGGGGCCAACGTCCTGACTTTC. Amino acid sequence: CASSLLRPLTFSGANVLTF.

The chain combines TRBV19 with TRBJ2-3; 8 bases map to TRBD1. Trimming took 11 bases from V and 2 from J; bases not matched to a gene: 12. The CDR3 runs 15 residues. CDR1 LNHDA and CDR2 SQIVND come from the germline V gene (reference sequence). Written as DNA, the CDR3 is TGTGCCTCCAGAGGCGGGACAGGCCACACAGATACGCAGTATTTT. Its protein is CASRGGTGHTDTQYF.

The J gene is TRBJ1-5, the V gene TRBV28; D gene unclear. The CDR3 sequence is 15 residues long. Trimming pared 2 bases from V and 11 bases from J, leaving 19 bases between. Germline CDR1 and CDR2: MDHEN and SYDVKM. The CDR3 DNA reads as TGTGCCAGCAGTTTAGGGAGCCCCGGTATGCGGGCCCAGCATTTT. Its translation is CASSLGSPGMRAQHF.

The genes are TRBV6-1 and TRBJ2-1; D unclear. CDR1 is MNHNS and CDR2 is SASEGT in the germline V gene. V dropped 1 base and J dropped 4 bases, with 20 bases sitting between them. This CDR3 comprises 18 residues. The CDR3 loop is CASSEDGYGIGPYNEQFF. The CDR3 DNA follows: TGTGCCAGCAGTGAAGACGGCTACGGAATTGGTCCTTACAATGAGCAGTTCTTC.

The chain links TRBV18 to TRBJ1-1; D is ambiguous. The CDR3 covers 13 residues. Germline V gene lookup returns CDR1 KGHSH and CDR2 LQKENI. Trimming left V 4 bases short and J 7 bases short, with 13 bases between. This CDR3 is CASSQWTDFEAFF. The CDR3 region has the DNA TGTGCCAGCTCACAGTGGACGGATTTTGAAGCTTTCTTT.

V is TRBV28 and J is TRBJ1-6; D remains unclear. There are 14 residues in the CDR3. V was trimmed by 5 bases and J by 5 bases, leaving 10 bases between them. Germline loops: CDR1 MDHEN, CDR2 SYDVKM. CDR3 sequence reads: CASSPIHDNSPLHF. For the CDR3, the DNA is TGTGCCAGCAGTCCGATCCACGATAATTCACCCCTCCACTTT.

The CDR3 DNA is TGTGCCAGCAGTCCTAGCCGGGGGACTGAAGCTTTCTTT. Translation gives CASSPSRGTEAFF. The chain combines TRBV6-5 with TRBJ1-1; D might be TRBD1 (5 bases). V lost 5 bases, J lost 5 bases, and 12 bases lay in between. The CDR3 contains 13 residues. Germline values: CDR1 MNHEY, CDR2 SVGAGI.

The rearrangement links TRBV5-6 to TRBJ2-3; no reliable D call. The V gene's germline CDR1 is SGHDT and CDR2 YYEEEE. Trimming took 0 bases from V and 6 from J, leaving 11 bases between them. The CDR3 runs to 14 residues. The CDR3 nucleotides read TGTGCCAGCAGCTTGGTGTCCACCGGGGATACGCAGTATTTT. This translates into CASSLVSTGDTQYF.

V gene TRBV5-1 combines with J gene TRBJ1-2; D is perhaps TRBD1 (5 bases). Trimming stripped 4 bases from V and 13 bases from J, with 11 bases between. Germline CDR1 reads SGHRS; CDR2 reads YFSETQ. This CDR3 region has 10 residues. The CDR3 DNA reads as TGCGCCAGCAGCGGGACGGGGAGCACCTTC. Translated, it gives CASSGTGSTF.

This chain links TRBV7-9 with TRBJ1-2, with D hard to call. V was shortened by 7 bases and J by 2 bases, with 5 bases between the two germline ends. Germline CDR1 SEHNR, CDR2 FQNEAQ (reference sequence). This CDR3 has 11 amino acids. For the CDR3, the DNA is TGTGCCAGCATGAGAAACTATGGCTACACCTTC. Residues: CASMRNYGYTF.

This chain joins TRBV6-5 and TRBJ2-5; D is ambiguous. Germline CDR1 MNHEY, CDR2 SVGAGI. Trimming took 6 bases from V and 1 from J, leaving 12 bases between them. The CDR3 contains 14 residues. In nucleotides, the CDR3 is TGTGCCAGCAGAAGTACAGTATTCCAAGAGACCCAGTACTTC. It translates to CASRSTVFQETQYF.

The chain is built from TRBV12-5 and TRBJ2-2; D may match TRBD1 or TRBD2 (6 bases each). The V and J ends lost 0 bases and 7 bases respectively, with 12 bases between them. The CDR3 loop spans 15 amino acids. Germline loops: CDR1 LGHNT, CDR2 FRNRAP. Here the CDR3 DNA reads TGTGCTAGTGGTTTGGTGGTAGGGGGGCACGGGGAGCTGTTTTTT. It codes for CASGLVVGGHGELFF.

The chain joins TRBV1 to TRBJ2-7; the table's D call TRBD2 went unverified against the DNA. TRBV1 is a listed pseudogene. The CDR3 has 19 residues. CDR3 nucleotide sequence: TGCACCAGCAGCCAAGAAAGGGGTGCTAGCGGGAGGGCTTCCTACGAGCAGTACTTC. Encoded protein: CTSSQERGASGRASYEQYF.

Details on this clone: Additional DNA sequences in this sample encode the identical CDR3. This chain connects TRBV5-1 to TRBJ2-7; the D gene is possibly TRBD1 (6 bases). The CDR3 runs 14 residues. The germline gives CDR1 SGHRS, CDR2 YFSETQ. Trimming removed 2 bases at V and 2 bases at J, with 11 bases between. This chain's CDR3 is CASSLSGAAYEQYF. The CDR3 DNA is TGCGCCAGCAGCTTATCAGGGGCGGCCTACGAGCAGTACTTC.

V and J are TRBV19 and TRBJ2-7, with 9 bases aligning to TRBD2. Germline V CDR1 and CDR2: LNHDA, SQIVND (reference sequence). The CDR3 is 15 residues long. V was clipped by 5 bases and J by 2 bases; unmatched bases: 7. CDR3 sequence: CASSSGTSLPYEQYF. CDR3 in DNA: TGTGCCAGTAGTTCCGGGACTAGCCTACCCTACGAGCAGTACTTC.

The chain couples TRBV5-5 to TRBJ2-7; D possibly uses TRBD1 or TRBD2 (5 bases each). This CDR3 spans 15 amino acids. The ends were cut back, 0 bases at V and 5 bases at J, with 15 bases in the middle. CDR1 and CDR2 from the germline V gene are SGHKS and YYEKEE (reference sequence). The CDR3 bases are TGTGCCAGCAGCTTGGTGTCGGGGAGCAGGGACGAGCAGTACTTC. Its protein is CASSLVSGSRDEQYF.

The V call is TRBV6-1, the J call TRBJ2-3; D is uncertain. This CDR3 comprises 15 residues. Germline V CDR1 and CDR2: MNHNS, SASEGT. V dropped 6 bases and J dropped 1 base, with 14 bases sitting between them. In DNA form, the CDR3 reads TGTGCCAGCAGCGCCGCGGAGCCCCGCACAGATACGCAGTATTTT. Protein sequence: CASSAAEPRTDTQYF.

The CDR3 loop is CASEGVSTGELFF. The CDR3 DNA sequence: TGTGCCAGCGAGGGGGTGAGCACCGGGGAGCTGTTTTTT. This chain links TRBV6-6 with TRBJ2-2, with D possibly matching TRBD1 (6 bases). CDR1 is MNHNY, CDR2 SVGAGI, per germline (reference sequence). The ends were cut back, 8 bases at V and 4 bases at J, with 11 bases in the middle. The CDR3 length is 13 residues.

V gene TRBV30 combines with J gene TRBJ1-1; maybe TRBD1 (6 bases). The germline V and J ends were trimmed by 4 bases and 9 bases, with 21 bases remaining between them. Germline V gives CDR1 GTSNPN, CDR2 SVGIG (reference sequence). This CDR3 has 14 amino acids. CDR3 protein: CAWMQGNFGLQAFF. The CDR3 nucleotides are TGTGCCTGGATGCAGGGGAATTTCGGCCTTCAAGCTTTCTTT.